This is a list of T cell receptor beta chains from one sample in a study of T cells in Graves' hyperthyroidism and ophthalmopathy. Each CDR3 protein is one row after TCRdb ran MiXCR on the multiplex PCR reads. The table includes 530,000 or so distinct CDR3 sequences, approximately 25% detected once. Sequencing was carried out using blood. The receptors here all came from a woman aged 30 to 39 with Graves' ophthalmopathy. CDR3s include the opening cysteine and the closing phenylalanine or tryptophan. D genes are given only for firm matches. Not all rows give a size; the values are once, few, many and, for expanded clones, a class.

d_gene: .
v_gene: TRBV6-2/TRBV6-3
abundance: many
j_gene: TRBJ2-4
CDR3nt: TGTGCCAGTGGTGGCTCCCGGCAGGGGATAGCCAAAAACATTCAGTACTTC
CDR3aa: CASGGSRQGIAKNIQYF

d_gene: TRBD1
v_gene: TRBV12-3/TRBV12-4
abundance: .
j_gene: TRBJ2-6
CDR3nt: TGTGCCAGCTCCCCCCCGGGACAGGGATGGTCTGGGGCCAACGTCCTGACTTTC
CDR3aa: CASSPPGQGWSGANVLTF

d_gene: TRBD1
v_gene: TRBV20-1
abundance: .
j_gene: TRBJ2-2
CDR3nt: TGCAGTGCTCGACCCGGGACAGGGGGCTCCGGGGAGCTGTTTTTT
CDR3aa: CSARPGTGGSGELFF

d_gene: .
v_gene: TRBV6-2/TRBV6-3
abundance: once
j_gene: TRBJ2-2
CDR3nt: TGTGCCAGCAAGGGGCTCCGGGGAGAAAACACCGGGGAGCTGTTTTTT
CDR3aa: CASKGLRGENTGELFF

d_gene: .
v_gene: TRBV7-8
abundance: many
j_gene: TRBJ2-7
CDR3nt: TGTGCCAGCAGCTTAGCGCTCTACCGACGAGGCTGCGAGCAGTACTTC
CDR3aa: CASSLALYRRGCEQYF

d_gene: .
v_gene: TRBV6-5
abundance: many
j_gene: TRBJ1-1
CDR3nt: TGTGCCAGCAGTTGGGGCGTCACTGAAGCTTTCTTT
CDR3aa: CASSWGVTEAFF

d_gene: TRBD2
v_gene: TRBV6-1
abundance: .
j_gene: TRBJ2-5
CDR3nt: TGTGCCAGCATGTGGGCGCGGGAGGAAGAGACCCAGTACTTC
CDR3aa: CASMWAREEETQYF

d_gene: .
v_gene: TRBV7-8
abundance: few
j_gene: TRBJ2-4
CDR3nt: TGTGCCAGCAGCCCTAACTCCAGCGGCGACATTCAGTACTTC
CDR3aa: CASSPNSSGDIQYF

d_gene: TRBD1
v_gene: TRBV7-9
abundance: many
j_gene: TRBJ2-7
CDR3nt: TGTGCCAGCAGCCCTCTGACAGGGGCCCTAGGCGAGCAGTACTTC
CDR3aa: CASSPLTGALGEQYF

d_gene: .
v_gene: TRBV18
abundance: many
j_gene: TRBJ1-2
CDR3nt: TGTGCCAGCTCACCAGGGCCCGAGTCCAACTATGGCTACACCTTC
CDR3aa: CASSPGPESNYGYTF